The 5 T cell receptor beta chains presented below share a single source sample, sequenced in a study of graft-versus-host responses after intestinal transplantation. The table came from immunoSEQ multiplex PCR; TCRdb's copy has only in-frame clones and leaves some out. The table lists about 120,000 clones, 93% of them singletons. Their cognate antigens are unknown. Sample: unstimulated CD8+ T cells sorted from spleen or lymph node cells, taken before transplant. Every receptor here comes from a human donor who was the organ donor for an intestinal transplant.

The rearrangement links TRBV28 to TRBJ1-5; D gene unclear. The germline gives CDR1 MDHEN, CDR2 SYDVKM. The CDR3 covers 13 residues. Trimming cost V 2 bases and J 4 bases, with 6 bases left between them. The CDR3 loop reads CASSLGENQPQHF. DNA for the CDR3: TGTGCCAGCAGTTTAGGTGAAAATCAGCCCCAGCATTTT. The variable domain in full, completed from reference TRBV28 and TRBJ1-5, reads DVKVTQSSRYLVKRTGEKVFLECVQDMDHENMFWYRQDPGLGLRLIYFSYDVKMKEKGDIPEGYSVSREKKERFSLILESASTNQTSMYLCASSLGENQPQHFGDGTRLSIL.

The chain uses TRBV28 and TRBJ1-1; D unresolved. This CDR3 region has 12 residues. Germline V CDR1 and CDR2: MDHEN, SYDVKM. Trimming removed 7 bases at V and 9 bases at J, with 15 bases between. The CDR3 sequence: CASNRIGRKAFF. Written as DNA, the CDR3 is TGTGCCAGCAACCGTATTGGGAGAAAAGCTTTCTTT.

This chain joins TRBV28 and TRBJ2-3; 7 bases agree with TRBD2. Per the germline V gene, CDR1 is MDHEN and CDR2 is SYDVKM. Trimming cost V 5 bases and J 2 bases; bases outside gene matches: 10. The CDR3 totals 16 residues. The CDR3 nucleotides are TGTGCCAGCAGTCTGCTAAACCTAGCGGTCACAGATACGCAGTATTTT. Translated: CASSLLNLAVTDTQYF.

The rearrangement uses TRBV5-1 and TRBJ1-3, with 12 positions matching TRBD1. V lost 0 bases to trimming and J lost 6 bases; unmatched junction nucleotides: 10. Germline V gives CDR1 SGHRS, CDR2 YFSETQ. The CDR3 sequence is 18 residues long. In DNA, the CDR3 is TGCGCCAGCAGCTTGGGGGACAGGGGGCGATCCTTGGAAAACACCATATATTTT. It translates to CASSLGDRGRSLENTIYF. The entire variable domain, with the rest obtained from reference TRBV5-1 and TRBJ1-3, is as follows: KAGVTQTPRYLIKTRGQQVTLSCSPISGHRSVSWYQQTPGQGLQFLFEYFSETQRNKGNFPGRFSGRQFSNSRSEMNVSTLELGDSALYLCASSLGDRGRSLENTIYFGEGSWLTVV.

CDR3 sequence reads: CASSPQTGAGNEQFF. In DNA, the CDR3 is TGCGCCAGCAGCCCCCAGACAGGGGCCGGGAATGAGCAGTTCTTC. The chain couples TRBV4-1 to TRBJ2-1; 8 positions match TRBD1. This CDR3 has 15 residues. The V gene's germline CDR1 is MGHRA and CDR2 YSYEKL. Trimming removed 4 bases from V and 7 bases from J; junction bases left unmatched: 9.